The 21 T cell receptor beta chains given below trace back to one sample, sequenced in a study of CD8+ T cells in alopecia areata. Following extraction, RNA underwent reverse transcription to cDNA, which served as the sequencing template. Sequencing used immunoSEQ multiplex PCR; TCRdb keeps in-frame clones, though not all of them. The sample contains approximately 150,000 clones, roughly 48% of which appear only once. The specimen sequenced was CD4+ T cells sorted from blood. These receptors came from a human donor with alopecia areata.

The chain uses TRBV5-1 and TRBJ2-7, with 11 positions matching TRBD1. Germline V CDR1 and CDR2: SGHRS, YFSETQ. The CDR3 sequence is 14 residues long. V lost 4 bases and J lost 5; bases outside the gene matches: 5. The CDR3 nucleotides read TGCGCCAGCAGCCTGGGACAGGGGGACGACGAGCAGTACTTC. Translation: CASSLGQGDDEQYF.

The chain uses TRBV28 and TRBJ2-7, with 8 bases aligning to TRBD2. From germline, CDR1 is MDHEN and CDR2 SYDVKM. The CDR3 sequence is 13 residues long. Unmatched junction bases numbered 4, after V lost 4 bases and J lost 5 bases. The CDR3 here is CASSSGGFNEQYF. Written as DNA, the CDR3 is TGTGCCAGCAGTTCGGGAGGGTTTAACGAGCAGTACTTC.

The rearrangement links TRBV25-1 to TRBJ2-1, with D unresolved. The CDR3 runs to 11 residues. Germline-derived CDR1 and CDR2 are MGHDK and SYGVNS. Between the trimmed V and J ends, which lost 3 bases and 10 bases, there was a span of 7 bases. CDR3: CASSDKEEQFF. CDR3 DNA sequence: TGTGCCAGCAGTGACAAGGAGGAGCAGTTCTTC.

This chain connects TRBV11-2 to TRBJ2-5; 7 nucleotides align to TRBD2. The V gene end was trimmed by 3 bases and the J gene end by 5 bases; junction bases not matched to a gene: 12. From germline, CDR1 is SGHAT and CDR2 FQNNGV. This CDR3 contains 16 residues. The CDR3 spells CASSFSNGGSSETQYF. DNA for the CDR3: TGTGCCAGCAGCTTTTCAAACGGGGGGAGCAGCGAGACCCAGTACTTC.

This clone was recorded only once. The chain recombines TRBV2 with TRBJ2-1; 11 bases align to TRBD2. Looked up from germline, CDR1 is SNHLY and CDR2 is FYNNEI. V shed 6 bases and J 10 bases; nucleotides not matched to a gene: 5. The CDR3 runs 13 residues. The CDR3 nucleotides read TGTGCCAGCAGCACCGGGACTAGCGGAGAGCAGTTCTTC. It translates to CASSTGTSGEQFF.

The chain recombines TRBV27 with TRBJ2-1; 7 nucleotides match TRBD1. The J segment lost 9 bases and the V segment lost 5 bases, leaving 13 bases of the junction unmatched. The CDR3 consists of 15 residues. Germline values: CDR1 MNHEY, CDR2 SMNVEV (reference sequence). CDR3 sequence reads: CASSTNRQGWGEQFF. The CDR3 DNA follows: TGTGCCAGCAGTACCAACCGACAGGGCTGGGGTGAGCAGTTCTTC.

Written as DNA, the CDR3 is TGTGCCAGCAGTCTTACTAGCGGGACCTACAATGAGCAGTTCTTC. It encodes CASSLTSGTYNEQFF. The chain has TRBV28 and TRBJ2-1; 10 bases agree with TRBD2. There are 15 residues in the CDR3. The germline CDR1 and CDR2 sequences are MDHEN and SYDVKM. J was trimmed by 2 bases and V by 5 bases; bases with no gene match: 3.

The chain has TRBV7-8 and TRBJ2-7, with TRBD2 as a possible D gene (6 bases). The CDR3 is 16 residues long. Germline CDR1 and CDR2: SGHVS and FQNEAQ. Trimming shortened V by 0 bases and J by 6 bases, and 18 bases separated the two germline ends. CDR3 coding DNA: TGTGCCAGCAGCTTAGCGACTAGGAGCGTAGCAGGCGAGCAGTACTTC. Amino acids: CASSLATRSVAGEQYF.

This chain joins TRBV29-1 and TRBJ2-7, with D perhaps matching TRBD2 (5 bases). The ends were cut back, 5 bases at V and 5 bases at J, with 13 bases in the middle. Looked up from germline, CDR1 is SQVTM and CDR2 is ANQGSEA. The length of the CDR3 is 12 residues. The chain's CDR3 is CSVQPPGDEQYF. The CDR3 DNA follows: TGCAGCGTTCAGCCCCCCGGGGACGAGCAGTACTTC.

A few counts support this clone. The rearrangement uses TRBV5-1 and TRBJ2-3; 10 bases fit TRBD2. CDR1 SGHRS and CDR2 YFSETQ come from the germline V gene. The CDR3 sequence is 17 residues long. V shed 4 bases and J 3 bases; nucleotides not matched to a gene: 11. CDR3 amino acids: CASSLHSGRAGTDTQYF. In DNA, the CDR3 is TGCGCCAGCAGCCTACACAGCGGGAGGGCCGGGACAGATACGCAGTATTTT.

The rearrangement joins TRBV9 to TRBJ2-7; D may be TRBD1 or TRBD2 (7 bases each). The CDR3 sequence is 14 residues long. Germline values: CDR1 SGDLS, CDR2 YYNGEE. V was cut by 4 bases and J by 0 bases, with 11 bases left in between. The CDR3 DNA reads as TGTGCCAGCAGCCCAGGGGGGGGCTCCTACGAGCAGTACTTC. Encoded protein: CASSPGGGSYEQYF.

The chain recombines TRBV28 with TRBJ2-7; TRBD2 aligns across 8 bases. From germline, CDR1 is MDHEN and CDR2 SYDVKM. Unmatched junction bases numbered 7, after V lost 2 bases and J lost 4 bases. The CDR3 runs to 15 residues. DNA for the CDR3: TGTGCCAGCAGTTTAGCGGCTAGCGGGCCATACGAGCAGTACTTC. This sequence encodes CASSLAASGPYEQYF.

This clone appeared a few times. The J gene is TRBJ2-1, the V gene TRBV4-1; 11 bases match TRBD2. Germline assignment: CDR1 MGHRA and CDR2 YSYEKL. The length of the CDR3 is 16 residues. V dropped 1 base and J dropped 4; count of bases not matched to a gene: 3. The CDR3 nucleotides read TGCGCCAGCAGCCAAGTTAGCGGGAGGGGATACAATGAGCAGTTCTTC. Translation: CASSQVSGRGYNEQFF.

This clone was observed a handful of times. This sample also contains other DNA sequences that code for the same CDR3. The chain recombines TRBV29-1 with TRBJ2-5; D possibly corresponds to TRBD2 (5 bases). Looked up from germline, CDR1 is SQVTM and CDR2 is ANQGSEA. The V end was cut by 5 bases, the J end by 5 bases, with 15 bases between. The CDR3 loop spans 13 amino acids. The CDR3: CSVNPGGGETQYF. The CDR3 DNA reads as TGCAGCGTTAACCCAGGAGGTGGGGAGACCCAGTACTTC.

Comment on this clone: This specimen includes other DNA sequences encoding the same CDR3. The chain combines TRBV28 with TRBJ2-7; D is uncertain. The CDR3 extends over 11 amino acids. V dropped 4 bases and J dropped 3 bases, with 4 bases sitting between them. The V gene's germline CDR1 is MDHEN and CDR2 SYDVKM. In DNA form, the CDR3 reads TGTGCCAGCAGTTCAAACTACGAGCAGTACTTC. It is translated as CASSSNYEQYF.

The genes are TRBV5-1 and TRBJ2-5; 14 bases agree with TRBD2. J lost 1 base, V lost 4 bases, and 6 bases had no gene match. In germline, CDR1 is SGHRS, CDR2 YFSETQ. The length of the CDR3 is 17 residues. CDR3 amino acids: CASSPRTSGGIQETQYF. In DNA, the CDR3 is TGCGCCAGCAGCCCACGGACTAGCGGGGGGATCCAAGAGACCCAGTACTTC.

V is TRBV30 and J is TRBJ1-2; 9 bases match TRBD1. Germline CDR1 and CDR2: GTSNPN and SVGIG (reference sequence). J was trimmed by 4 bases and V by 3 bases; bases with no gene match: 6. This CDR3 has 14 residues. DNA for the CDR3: TGTGCCTGGAGGGACTACAGGGGGCCCTATGGCTACACCTTC. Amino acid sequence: CAWRDYRGPYGYTF.

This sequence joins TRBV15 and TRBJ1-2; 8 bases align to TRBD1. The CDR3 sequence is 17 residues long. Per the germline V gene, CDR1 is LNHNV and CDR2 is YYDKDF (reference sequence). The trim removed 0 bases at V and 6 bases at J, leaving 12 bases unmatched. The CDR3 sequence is CATSRDRIQDRVHGYTF. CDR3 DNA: TGTGCCACCAGCAGAGATCGGATCCAGGACAGGGTCCATGGCTACACCTTC.

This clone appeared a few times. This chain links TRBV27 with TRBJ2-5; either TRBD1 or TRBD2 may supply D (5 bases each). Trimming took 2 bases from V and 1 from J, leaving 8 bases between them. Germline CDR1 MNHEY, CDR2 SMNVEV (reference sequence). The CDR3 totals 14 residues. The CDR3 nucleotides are TGTGCCAGCAGTTTAAATGGGGGCCAAGAGACCCAGTACTTC. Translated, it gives CASSLNGGQETQYF.

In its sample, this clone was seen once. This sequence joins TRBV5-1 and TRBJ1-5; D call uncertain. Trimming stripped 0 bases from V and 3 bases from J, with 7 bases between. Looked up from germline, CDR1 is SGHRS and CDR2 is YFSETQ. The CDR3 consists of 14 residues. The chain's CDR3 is CASSLVRNNQPQHF. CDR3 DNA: TGCGCCAGCAGCTTGGTACGGAACAATCAGCCCCAGCATTTT.

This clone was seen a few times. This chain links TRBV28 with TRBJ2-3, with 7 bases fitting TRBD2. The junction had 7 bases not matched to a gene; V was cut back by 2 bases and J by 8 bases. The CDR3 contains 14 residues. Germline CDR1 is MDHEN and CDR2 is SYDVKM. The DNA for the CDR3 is TGTGCCAGCAGTTTAGGCGGGACTATCGGTACGCAGTATTTT. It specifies CASSLGGTIGTQYF.